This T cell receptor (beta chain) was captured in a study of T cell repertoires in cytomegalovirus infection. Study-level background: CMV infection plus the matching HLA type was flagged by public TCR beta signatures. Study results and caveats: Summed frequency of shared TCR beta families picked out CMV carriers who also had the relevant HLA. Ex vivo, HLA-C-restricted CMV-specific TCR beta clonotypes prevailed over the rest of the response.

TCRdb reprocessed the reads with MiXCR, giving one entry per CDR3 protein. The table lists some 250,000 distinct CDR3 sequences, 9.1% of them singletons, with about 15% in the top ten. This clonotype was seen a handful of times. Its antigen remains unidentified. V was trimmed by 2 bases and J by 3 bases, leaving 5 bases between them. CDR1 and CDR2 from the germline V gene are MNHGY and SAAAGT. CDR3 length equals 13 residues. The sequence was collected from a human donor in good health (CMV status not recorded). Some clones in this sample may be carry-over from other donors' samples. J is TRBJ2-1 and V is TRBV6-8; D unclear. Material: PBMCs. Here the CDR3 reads CASSYNSYNEQFF. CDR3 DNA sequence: TGTGCCAGCAGTTACAACAGCTACAATGAGCAGTTCTTC.